This TCR beta chain was documented in a study of T cell changes during pregnancy in multiple sclerosis (dated by TCRdb to about 2019). Turning to the overall study: In women with multiple sclerosis, the researchers looked at how the T cell repertoire shifted as pregnancy progressed.

The germline V gene yields SNHLY for CDR1 and FYNNEI for CDR2. Clipping removes 4 bases from V and 3 bases from J, with 6 as the unmatched junction base count. The CDR3 runs 17 amino acids, cysteine and phenylalanine included. CDR3 DNA is the only sequence kept; it has 51 bases, read in frame from the first base. This clone was detected once. Its antigen has not been determined. There are no base qualities to consult, and no much larger clone falls within one base. Library preparation was by the immunoSEQ multiplex PCR assay. TCRdb stores this immuneACCESS table with in-frame sequences only. Part of the clones is absent; in the studies checked, under half of the shortfall reflects unresolved V genes, and no reason is known for the rest. The sample has approximately 69,000 clones on record, around 94% of them singletons. Of the sample, 0.5% to 0.65% is held by the ten largest clones.

This receptor chain uses TRBV2 and TRBJ2-2; TRBD2 matches 12 bases in the middle. The sequencing used peripheral blood, collected in the third trimester of pregnancy. The receptor was derived from a female donor with multiple sclerosis, enrolled in a pregnancy study. The sequenced DNA is TGTGCCAGCAGTGGGACTAGCGGGGACTGGTACACCGGGGAGCTGTTTTTT. Its amino acids are CASSGTSGDWYTGELFF.